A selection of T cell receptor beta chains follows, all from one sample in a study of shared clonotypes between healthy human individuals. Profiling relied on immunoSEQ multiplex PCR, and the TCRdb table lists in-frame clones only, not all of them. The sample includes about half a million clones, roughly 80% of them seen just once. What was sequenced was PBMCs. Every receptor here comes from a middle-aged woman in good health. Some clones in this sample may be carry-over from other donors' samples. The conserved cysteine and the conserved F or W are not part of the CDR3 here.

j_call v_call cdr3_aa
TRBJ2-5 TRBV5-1 ASSSEGQATETQY
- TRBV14 ASSHRKKAGAPLGEQY
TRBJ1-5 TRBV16 ASSHSTLQGNSNQPQH
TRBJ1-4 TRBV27 ASSWGQGKEKLF
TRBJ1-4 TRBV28 ASSGRGLTTNEKLF
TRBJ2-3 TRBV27 ASSHYSTDTQY
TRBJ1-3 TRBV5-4 ASGTGAGTSLY
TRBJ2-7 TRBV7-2 ASSFHGLAGDEQY
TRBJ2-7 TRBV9 ASSPLSRGFDEQY
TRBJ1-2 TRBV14 ASSPTGTPLHH
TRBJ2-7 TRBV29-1 SVLRGGPPGEQY
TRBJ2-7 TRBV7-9 ASSRTGYEQY
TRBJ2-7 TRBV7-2 ASSLVHEQY
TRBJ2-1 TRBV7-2 ASSFSNEQF
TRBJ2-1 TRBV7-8 ASSSQAGSDEQF
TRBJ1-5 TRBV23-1 ASSPNHGHHQRQPQH
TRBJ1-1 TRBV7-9 ASSPPGEPNTEAF
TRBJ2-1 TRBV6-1 ASSEAGYNEQF
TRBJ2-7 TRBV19 ASSLGPSSYEQY
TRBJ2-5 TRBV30 AWSVSGETQY
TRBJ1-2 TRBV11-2 ASSLGGAGPLYGYT
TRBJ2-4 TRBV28 ASLGELAKNIQY
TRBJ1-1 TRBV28 ASSLIQGYRTEAF
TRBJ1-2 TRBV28 ASSGIYGYT
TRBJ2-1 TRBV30 AWNRRSYNEQF
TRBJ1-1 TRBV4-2 ASSQDPGGGLWATEAF
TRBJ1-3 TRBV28 ASSLVPNSGNTIY
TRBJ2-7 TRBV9 ASGRDPGGEQY
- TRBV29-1 SVAWVQGKGYEQY
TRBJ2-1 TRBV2 ASRSGRNSYNEQF
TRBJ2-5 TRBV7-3 ASSAGTLTFQETQY
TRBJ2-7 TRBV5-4 ASSPGTADDEQY
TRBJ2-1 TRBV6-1 ASESAGGINEQF
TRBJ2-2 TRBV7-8 ASSLARLSGELF
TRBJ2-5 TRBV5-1 ASSLEASGSETQY
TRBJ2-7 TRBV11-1 ASSSIYEQY
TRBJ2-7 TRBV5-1 ASSAGRPTDEQY
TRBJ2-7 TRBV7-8 ASSYSTGQGASQQY
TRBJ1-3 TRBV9 ASSVRGDQRNTIY
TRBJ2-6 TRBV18 ASSATSGANVLT
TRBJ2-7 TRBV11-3 ASSWAGGASYEQY
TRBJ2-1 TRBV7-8 ASSLFGGSNEQF
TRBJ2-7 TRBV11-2 ASRLVGRTRHEQY
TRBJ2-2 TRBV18 ASSAGTGNTGELF
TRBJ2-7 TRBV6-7 ASWDRDSYEQY
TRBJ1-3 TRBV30 AWLSSGNTIY